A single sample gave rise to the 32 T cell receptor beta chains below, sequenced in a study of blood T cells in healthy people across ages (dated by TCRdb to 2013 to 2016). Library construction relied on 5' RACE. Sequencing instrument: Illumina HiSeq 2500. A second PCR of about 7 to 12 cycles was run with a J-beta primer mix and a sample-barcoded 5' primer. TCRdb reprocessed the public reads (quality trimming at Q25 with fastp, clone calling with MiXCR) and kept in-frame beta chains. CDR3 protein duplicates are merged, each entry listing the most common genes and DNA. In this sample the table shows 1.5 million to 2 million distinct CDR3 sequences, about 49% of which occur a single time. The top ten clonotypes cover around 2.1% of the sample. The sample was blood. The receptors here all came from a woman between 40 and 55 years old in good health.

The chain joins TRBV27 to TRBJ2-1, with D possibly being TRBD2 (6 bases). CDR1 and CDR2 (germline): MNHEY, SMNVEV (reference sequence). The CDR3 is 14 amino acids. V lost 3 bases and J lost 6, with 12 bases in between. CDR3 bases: TGTGCCAGCAGTTTGACGGGACTTCTCAATGAGCAGTTCTTC. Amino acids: CASSLTGLLNEQFF.

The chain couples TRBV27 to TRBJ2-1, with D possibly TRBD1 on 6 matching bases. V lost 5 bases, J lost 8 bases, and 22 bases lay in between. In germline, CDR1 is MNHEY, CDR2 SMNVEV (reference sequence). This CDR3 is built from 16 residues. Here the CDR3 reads CASSPGNRVYLDEQFF. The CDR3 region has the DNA TGTGCCAGCAGTCCAGGTAACAGGGTTTATCTCGATGAGCAGTTCTTC.

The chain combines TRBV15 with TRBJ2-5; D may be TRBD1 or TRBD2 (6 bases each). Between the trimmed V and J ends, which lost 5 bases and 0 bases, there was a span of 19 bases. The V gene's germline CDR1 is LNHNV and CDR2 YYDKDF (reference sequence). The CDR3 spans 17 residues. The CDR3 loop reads CATSGRSGGQYQETQYF. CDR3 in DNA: TGTGCCACCAGCGGCCGGTCCGGGGGCCAGTACCAAGAGACCCAGTACTTC.

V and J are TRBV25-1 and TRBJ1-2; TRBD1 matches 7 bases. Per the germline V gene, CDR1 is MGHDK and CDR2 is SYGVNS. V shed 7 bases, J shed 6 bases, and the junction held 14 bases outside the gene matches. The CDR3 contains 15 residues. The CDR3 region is CASILPGQPTDGYTF. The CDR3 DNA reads TGTGCCAGCATCCTGCCGGGACAGCCTACCGATGGCTACACCTTC.

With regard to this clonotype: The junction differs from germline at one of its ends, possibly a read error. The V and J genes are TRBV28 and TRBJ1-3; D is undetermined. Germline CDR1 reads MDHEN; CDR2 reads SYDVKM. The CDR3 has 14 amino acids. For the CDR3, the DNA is TGTGCCAGCAGTCCCAGTGGAACGGGAAACACCACATATTTT. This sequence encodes CASSPSGTGNTTYF.

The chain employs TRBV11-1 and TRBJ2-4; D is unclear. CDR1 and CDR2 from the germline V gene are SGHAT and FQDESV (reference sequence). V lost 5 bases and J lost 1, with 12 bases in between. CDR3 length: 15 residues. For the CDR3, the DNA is TGTGCCAGCAGCCATCTGGTAGGGGCCAAAAACATTCAGTACTTC. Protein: CASSHLVGAKNIQYF.

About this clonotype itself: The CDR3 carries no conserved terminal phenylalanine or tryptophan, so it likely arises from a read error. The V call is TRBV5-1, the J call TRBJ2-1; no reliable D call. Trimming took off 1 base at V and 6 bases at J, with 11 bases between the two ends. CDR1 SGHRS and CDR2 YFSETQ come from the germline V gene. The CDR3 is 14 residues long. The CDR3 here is CASSLSSIPNEQFS. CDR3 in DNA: TGCGCCAGCAGCTTGAGCTCCATCCCCAATGAGCAGTTCTCC.

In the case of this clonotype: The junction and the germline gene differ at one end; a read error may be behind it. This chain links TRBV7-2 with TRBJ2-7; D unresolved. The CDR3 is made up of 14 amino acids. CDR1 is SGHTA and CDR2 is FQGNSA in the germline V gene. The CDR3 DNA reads TGTGCCAGCAGCGTGGGTCTCGCCTCCTACGGGCAGTACTTC. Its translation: CASSVGLASYGQYF.

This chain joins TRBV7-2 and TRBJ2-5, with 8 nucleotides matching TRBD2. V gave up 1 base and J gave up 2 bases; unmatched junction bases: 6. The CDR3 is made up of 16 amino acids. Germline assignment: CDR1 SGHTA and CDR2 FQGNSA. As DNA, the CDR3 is TGTGCCAGCAGCTTAGTAGTTTCTAGCGGGCAAGAGACCCAGTACTTC. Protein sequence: CASSLVVSSGQETQYF.

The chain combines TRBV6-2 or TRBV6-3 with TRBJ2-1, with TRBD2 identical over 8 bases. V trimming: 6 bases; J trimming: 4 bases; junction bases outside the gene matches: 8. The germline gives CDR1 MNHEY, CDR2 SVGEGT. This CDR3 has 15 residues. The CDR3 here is CASRGRGGPYNEQFF. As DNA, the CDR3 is TGTGCCAGCAGGGGACGGGGGGGGCCGTACAATGAGCAGTTCTTC.

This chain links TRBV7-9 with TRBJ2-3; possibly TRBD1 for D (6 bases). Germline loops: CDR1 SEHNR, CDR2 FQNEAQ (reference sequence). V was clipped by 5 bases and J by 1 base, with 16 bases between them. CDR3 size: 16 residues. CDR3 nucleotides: TGTGCCAGCAGCCCAGCGGCACAGGGTGGCACAGATACGCAGTATTTT. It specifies CASSPAAQGGTDTQYF. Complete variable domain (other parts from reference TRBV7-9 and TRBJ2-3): DTGVSQNPRHKITKRGQNVTFRCDPISEHNRLYWYRQTLGQGPEFLTYFQNEAQLEKSRLLSDRFSAERPKGSFSTLEIQRTEQGDSAMYLCASSPAAQGGTDTQYFGPGTRLTVL.

The CDR3 reads CASSLPQSSGANVLTF. For the CDR3, the DNA is TGTGCCAGCAGCTTACCCCAGTCCTCTGGGGCCAACGTCCTGACTTTC. The rearrangement uses TRBV7-9 and TRBJ2-6, with D unclear. The CDR3 length is 16 residues. Looked up from germline, CDR1 is SEHNR and CDR2 is FQNEAQ (reference sequence). V gave up 2 bases and J gave up 0 bases, with 8 bases separating them.

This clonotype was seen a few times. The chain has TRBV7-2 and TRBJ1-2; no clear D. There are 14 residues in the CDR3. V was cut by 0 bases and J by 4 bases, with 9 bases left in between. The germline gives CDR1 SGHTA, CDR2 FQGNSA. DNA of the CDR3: TGTGCCAGCAGCTTAGCGGACGCTGGCTATGGCTACACCTTC. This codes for CASSLADAGYGYTF.

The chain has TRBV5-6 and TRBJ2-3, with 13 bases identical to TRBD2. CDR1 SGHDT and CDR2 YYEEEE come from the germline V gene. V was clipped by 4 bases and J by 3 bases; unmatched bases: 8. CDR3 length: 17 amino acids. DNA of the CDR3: TGTGCCAGCAGCCTCAGACTAGCGGGGGGATGGACAGATACGCAGTATTTT. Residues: CASSLRLAGGWTDTQYF. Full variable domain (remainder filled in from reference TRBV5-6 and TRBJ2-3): DAGVTQSPTHLIKTRGQQVTLRCSPKSGHDTVSWYQQALGQGPQFIFQYYEEEERQRGNFPDRFSGHQFPNYSSELNVNALLLGDSALYLCASSLRLAGGWTDTQYFGPGTRLTVL.

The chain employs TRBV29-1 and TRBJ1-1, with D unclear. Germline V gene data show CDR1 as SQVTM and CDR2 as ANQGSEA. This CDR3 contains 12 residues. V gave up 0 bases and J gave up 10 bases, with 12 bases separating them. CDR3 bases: TGCAGCGTTGAAGAATACGGGCAAAGAGCTTTCTTT. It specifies CSVEEYGQRAFF.

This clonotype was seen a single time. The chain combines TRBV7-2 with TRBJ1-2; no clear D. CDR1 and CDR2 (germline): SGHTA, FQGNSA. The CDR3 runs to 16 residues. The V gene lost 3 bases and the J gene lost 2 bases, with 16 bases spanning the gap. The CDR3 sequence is CASSFPGLPQNYGYTF. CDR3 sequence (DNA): TGTGCCAGCAGCTTTCCGGGCCTTCCGCAAAACTATGGCTACACCTTC.

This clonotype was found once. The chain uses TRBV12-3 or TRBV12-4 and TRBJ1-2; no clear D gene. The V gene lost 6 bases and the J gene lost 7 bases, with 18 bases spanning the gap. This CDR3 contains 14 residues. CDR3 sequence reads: CASSNSRHVGGYTF. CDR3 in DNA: TGTGCCAGCAGCAACTCAAGACACGTCGGTGGCTACACCTTC.

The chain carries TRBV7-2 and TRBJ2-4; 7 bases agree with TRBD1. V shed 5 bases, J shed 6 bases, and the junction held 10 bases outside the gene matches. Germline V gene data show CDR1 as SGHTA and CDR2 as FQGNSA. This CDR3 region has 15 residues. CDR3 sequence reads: CTSSPGGQASNIQYF. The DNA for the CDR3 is TGTACCAGCAGCCCAGGCGGACAGGCATCAAACATTCAGTACTTC.

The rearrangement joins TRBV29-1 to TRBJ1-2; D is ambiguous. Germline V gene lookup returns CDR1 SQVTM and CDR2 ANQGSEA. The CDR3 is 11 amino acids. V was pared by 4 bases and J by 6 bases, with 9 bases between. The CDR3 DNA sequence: TGCAGCGTTGGAGCAGCAGATGGCTACACCTTC. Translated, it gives CSVGAADGYTF.

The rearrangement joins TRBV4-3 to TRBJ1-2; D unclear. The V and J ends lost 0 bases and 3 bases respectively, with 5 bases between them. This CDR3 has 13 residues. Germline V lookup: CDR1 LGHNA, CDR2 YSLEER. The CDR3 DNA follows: TGCGCCAGCAGCCAAGAACGGTACTATGGCTACACCTTC. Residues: CASSQERYYGYTF.

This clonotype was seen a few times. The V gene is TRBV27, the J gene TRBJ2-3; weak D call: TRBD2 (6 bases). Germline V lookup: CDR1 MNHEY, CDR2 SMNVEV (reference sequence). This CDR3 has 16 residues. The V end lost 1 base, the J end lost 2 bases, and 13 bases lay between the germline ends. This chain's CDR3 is CASSLLFGGDTDTQYF. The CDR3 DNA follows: TGTGCCAGCAGTTTATTATTCGGCGGGGACACAGATACGCAGTATTTT.

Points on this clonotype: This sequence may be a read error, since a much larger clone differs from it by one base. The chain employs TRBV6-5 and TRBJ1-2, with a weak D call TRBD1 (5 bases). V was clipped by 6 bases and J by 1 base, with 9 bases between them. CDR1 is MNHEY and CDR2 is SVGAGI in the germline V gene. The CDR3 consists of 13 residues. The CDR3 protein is CASRLDSNYGYTF. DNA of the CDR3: TGTGCCAGCAGACTCGACAGTAACTATGGCTACACCTTC.

CDR3 in DNA: TGTGCCAGCAATCTGGACGGTCAAGAGACCCAGTACTTC. Translated: CASNLDGQETQYF. The rearrangement joins TRBV2 to TRBJ2-5, with unresolved D. Germline V CDR1 and CDR2: SNHLY, FYNNEI. V was shortened by 7 bases and J by 2 bases, with 11 bases between the two germline ends. This CDR3 comprises 13 residues. Based on the CDR3 plus reference TRBV2 and TRBJ2-5, the full variable domain is EPEVTQTPSHQVTQMGQEVILRCVPISNHLYFYWYRQILGQKVEFLVSFYNNEISEKSEIFDDQFSVERPDGSNFTLKIRSTKLEDSAMYFCASNLDGQETQYFGPGTRLLVL.

The chain's CDR3 is CSAREWGRQFF. DNA for the CDR3: TGCAGTGCTAGAGAGTGGGGGCGGCAGTTCTTC. V usage is TRBV20-1 and J usage is TRBJ2-1; D may be TRBD1 (6 bases). Trimming shortened V by 0 bases and J by 12 bases, and 9 bases separated the two germline ends. Germline V lookup: CDR1 DFQATT, CDR2 SNEGSKA (reference sequence). The CDR3 spans 11 residues.

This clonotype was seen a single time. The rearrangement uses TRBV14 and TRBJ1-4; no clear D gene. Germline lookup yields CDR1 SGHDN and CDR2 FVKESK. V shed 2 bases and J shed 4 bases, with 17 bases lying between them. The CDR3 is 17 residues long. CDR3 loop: CASSQREGSPINEKLFF. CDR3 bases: TGTGCCAGCAGCCAAAGGGAAGGCTCCCCTATTAATGAAAAACTGTTTTTT.

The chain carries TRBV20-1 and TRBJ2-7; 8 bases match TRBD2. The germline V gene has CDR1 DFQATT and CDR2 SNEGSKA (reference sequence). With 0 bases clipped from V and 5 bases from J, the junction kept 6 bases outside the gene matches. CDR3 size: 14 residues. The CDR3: CSARDRAGAHEQYF. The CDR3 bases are TGCAGTGCTAGAGATCGAGCGGGGGCCCACGAGCAGTACTTC.

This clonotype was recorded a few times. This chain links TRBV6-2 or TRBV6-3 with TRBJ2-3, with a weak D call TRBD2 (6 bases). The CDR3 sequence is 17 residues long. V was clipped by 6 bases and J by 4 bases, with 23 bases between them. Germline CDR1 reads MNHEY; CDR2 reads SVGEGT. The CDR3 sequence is CASRPQLATVLADTQYF. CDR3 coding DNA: TGTGCCAGCAGACCTCAACTAGCTACGGTTTTGGCAGATACGCAGTATTTT.

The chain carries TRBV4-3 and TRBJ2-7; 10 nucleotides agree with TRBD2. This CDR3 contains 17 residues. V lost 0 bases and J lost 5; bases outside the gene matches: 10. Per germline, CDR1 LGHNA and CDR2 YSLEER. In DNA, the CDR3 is TGCGCCAGCAGCCAAGATCTATGGTCTAGCGGGGGAAACGAGCAGTACTTC. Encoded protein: CASSQDLWSSGGNEQYF.

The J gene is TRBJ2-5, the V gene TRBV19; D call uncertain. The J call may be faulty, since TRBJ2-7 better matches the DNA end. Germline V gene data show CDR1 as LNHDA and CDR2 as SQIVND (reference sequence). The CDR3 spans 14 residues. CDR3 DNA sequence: TGTGCCAGTAGTCGTGCAGCTCTCTTGGACGAGCAGTACTTC. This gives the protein CASSRAALLDEQYF.

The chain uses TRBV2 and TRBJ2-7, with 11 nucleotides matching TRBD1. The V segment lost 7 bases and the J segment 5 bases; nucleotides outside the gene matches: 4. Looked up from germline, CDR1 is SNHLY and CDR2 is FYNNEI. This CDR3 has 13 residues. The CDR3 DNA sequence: TGTGCCAGCAAACGGGACAGGGGGGACGAGCAGTACTTC. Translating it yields CASKRDRGDEQYF.

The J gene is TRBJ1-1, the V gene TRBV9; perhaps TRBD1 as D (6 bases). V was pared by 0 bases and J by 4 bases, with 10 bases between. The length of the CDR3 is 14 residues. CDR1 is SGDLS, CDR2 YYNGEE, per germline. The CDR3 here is CASSVDQGSTEAFF. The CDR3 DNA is TGTGCCAGCAGCGTAGACCAGGGGTCCACTGAAGCTTTCTTT.

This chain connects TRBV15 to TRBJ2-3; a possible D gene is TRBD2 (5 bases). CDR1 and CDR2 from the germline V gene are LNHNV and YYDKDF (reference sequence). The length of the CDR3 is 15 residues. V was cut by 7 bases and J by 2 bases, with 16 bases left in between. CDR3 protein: CATIGKGPITDTQYF. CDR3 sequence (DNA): TGTGCCACCATCGGGAAGGGCCCTATCACAGATACGCAGTATTTT.